This T cell receptor beta chain was found in a study of CD8+ T cells in alopecia areata (dated 2018 in TCRdb). Concerning the study at large: The treated patients took part in an open-label pilot trial in which moderate-to-severe alopecia areata was treated with oral tofacitinib at 5 to 10 mg twice daily. High-throughput TCRbeta sequencing was used to examine T cell clonal expansion in alopecia areata in both the C3H/HeJ mouse model and human patients. RNA was extracted with the PAXgene miRNA kit for fixed scalp, the miRNeasy kit for PBMCs, and the RNeasy kit for mouse skin. immunoSEQ multiplex PCR using 35 Vbeta forward primers and 13 Jbeta reverse primers was used to amplify TCRbeta CDR3 regions. Tofacitinib was given for 6 to 18 months, followed by 6 months of follow-up off drug to assess delayed response and recurrence. Disease severity in treated patients was measured with the SALT score, which quantifies the percentage of affected scalp surface area. Scalp tissue and sorted CD4+ and CD8+ peripheral blood T cells from patchy and totalis/universalis alopecia areata patients and from healthy controls were covered by human TCRbeta sequencing. Scalp clonality was compared among normal scalp (n=4), patchy alopecia areata scalp (n=8), and alopecia totalis/universalis scalp (n=8). Tofacitinib-treated patients had biopsies at baseline and at 4 and 24 weeks of treatment, with a later scalp biopsy in several patients.

Library creation used the immunoSEQ multiplex PCR assay. RNA was extracted from all samples and reverse transcribed into cDNA, which served as template for TCR sequencing. First-strand cDNA was synthesized with SuperScript III using a 2:1 mix of oligo-dT and random hexamers. Amplification bias was assessed with a synthetic immune receptor repertoire, and residual bias was removed computationally. Per the source publication's procedure: Raw reads were preprocessed to remove errors, and CDR3 was defined by IMGT conventions from the conserved cysteine to phenylalanine. To get clonality, Shannon entropy was normalized by log2 of the number of productive unique TCRs and the result was subtracted from 1. Scalp TCRbeta sequences were cross-referenced with sorted blood CD4 and CD8 repertoires so that the CD4 or CD8 identity of scalp clones could be inferred. TCRdb provides this immuneACCESS table in a form limited to in-frame rearrangements. Some clones are lacking; in checked studies, under half of them reflect an unresolved V gene, and why the rest are absent is not known. That table furnishes V, J and clone size, whereas the DNA furnished D and trimming. Present in this sample are 100,000 to 140,000 clones, 84% of which were seen just once. The ten largest account for roughly 23% of the sample.

In this sample, this clone turned up once. The antigen this receptor binds is unknown. One base away there is no much larger clone; base qualities are not given. Beyond this particular receptor, the publication reports: TCR sequences shared between patients were less clear than in mice, possibly partly because of HLA diversity in the patient population. Unlike mouse skin, which is dominated by gammadelta T cells, normal human skin has resident alphabeta T cells that are also sequenced, and this complicates analysis of the scalp TCR repertoire. During tofacitinib treatment, many expanded lesional clones stuck around in both scalp and blood, and this persistence may partly explain why relapse happens after treatment is stopped. With tofacitinib, both scalp clonality and the number of expanded CD8+ clones among the top 100 scalp clones went down significantly. Lesional scalp, especially in alopecia totalis/universalis, showed higher clonality and more expanded CD8+ clones than normal scalp, suggesting antigenic drive. Because the treated cohort was small and had just a single nonresponder, larger studies are needed to establish links between baseline CD8+ expansion and response.

The cysteine opens and the phenylalanine closes a CDR3 of 14 amino acids. The read is trimmed to its CDR3 DNA, 42 bases read in frame from base 1. Reading the germline V gene gives CDR1 MRHNA and CDR2 SNTAGT. Ends trimmed: V by 4 bases, J by 7 bases; bases unmatched to a gene: 6. Read against the paper, the sample's time point label means: roughly 24 weeks on oral tofacitinib. The treatment or condition label here, explained by the study, means: oral pan-JAK inhibitor, 5-10 mg twice daily. Lesional scalp punch biopsies and peripheral blood were collected from alopecia areata patients. PBMCs were isolated by density centrifugation and stained for CD3, CD4 and CD8, after which CD4+ and CD8+ T cells were sorted on a FACSAria.

The source was CD8+ T cells sorted from blood, collected at week 24, from a patient treated with tofacitinib. The source of this sequence is a human donor with alopecia areata. This receptor chain uses TRBV6-4 and TRBJ2-1; TRBD2 lines up with 8 middle nucleotides. The base sequence is TGTGCCAGCAGTGCGGGGGGGCCTGGGAATGAGCAGTTCTTC. The resulting protein is CASSAGGPGNEQFF.